This T cell receptor beta chain came from a study of T cell responses to AZD1222 COVID-19 vaccine. Study observations and caveats: It was only a handful of AZD1222 recipients who were seropositive at baseline.

This CDR3 region has 14 residues. CDR1 and CDR2 from the germline V gene are LGHDT and YNNKEL (reference sequence). V was pared by 5 bases and J by 0 bases, with 8 bases between. Clones were sequenced by immunoSEQ multiplex PCR, and TCRdb holds only the in-frame ones, with some missing. The table shows approximately 120,000 clones, with approximately 88% occurring only once. Concerning this clone itself: Its antigen remains unknown.

This material consisted of peripheral blood, taken on day 0 of AZD1222 vaccination. The TCR originated in an adult in good health. This rearrangement joins TRBV3-1 (or the pseudogene TRBV3-2) to TRBJ1-3, with no clear D. The CDR3 DNA is TGTGCCAGCAGCACCGGGCTCTCTGGAAACACCATATATTTT. Amino acid sequence: CASSTGLSGNTIYF.